Described below is a single TCR beta chain sequence and its context. The CDR3 is 16 amino acids. V trimming: 0 bases; J trimming: 7 bases; junction bases outside the gene matches: 6. The germline V gene encodes CDR1 SGDLS and CDR2 YYNGEE. This specimen comes from a study of shared clonotypes between healthy human individuals. Method: immunoSEQ multiplex PCR; TCRdb's copy keeps in-frame clones and lacks some. The data hold over a million clones, with about 75% observed a single time. The gene calls are TRBV9 and TRBJ2-4; 11 bases align to TRBD1. This TCR was recovered from a man younger than 35 in good health. Material for sequencing was memory CD4+ T cells sorted from blood. Subset specified: CD45RA-negative fraction. This CDR3 reads CASSVVGTGGRNIQYF. CDR3 DNA: TGTGCCAGCAGCGTAGTCGGGACAGGGGGGAGGAACATTCAGTACTTC.